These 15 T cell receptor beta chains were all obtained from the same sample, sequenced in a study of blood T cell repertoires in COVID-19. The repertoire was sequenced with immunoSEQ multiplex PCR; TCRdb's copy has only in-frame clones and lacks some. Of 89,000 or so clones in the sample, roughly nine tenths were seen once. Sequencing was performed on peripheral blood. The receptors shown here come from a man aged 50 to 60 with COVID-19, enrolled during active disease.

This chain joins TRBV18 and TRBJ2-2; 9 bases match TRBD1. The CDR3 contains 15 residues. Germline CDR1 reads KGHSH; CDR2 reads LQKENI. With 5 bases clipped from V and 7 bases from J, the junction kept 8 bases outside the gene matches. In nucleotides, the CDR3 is TGTGCCAGCTCATCGGGACAGGGCGGCGGCGGGGAGCTGTTTTTT. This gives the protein CASSSGQGGGGELFF.

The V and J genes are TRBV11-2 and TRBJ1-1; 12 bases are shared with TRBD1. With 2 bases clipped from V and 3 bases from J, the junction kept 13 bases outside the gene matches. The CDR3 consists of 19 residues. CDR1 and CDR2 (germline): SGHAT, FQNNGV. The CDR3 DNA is TGTGCCAGCAGCTTATATTTTTGGGACAGGGGGCAAAGGGACACTGAAGCTTTCTTT. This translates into CASSLYFWDRGQRDTEAFF.

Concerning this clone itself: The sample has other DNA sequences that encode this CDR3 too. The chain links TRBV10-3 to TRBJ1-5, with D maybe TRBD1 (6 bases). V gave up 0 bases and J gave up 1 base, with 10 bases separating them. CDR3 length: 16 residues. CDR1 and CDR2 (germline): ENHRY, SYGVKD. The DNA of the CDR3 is TGTGCCATCAGTGAGTCCGGGCAGGGGAGCAATCAGCCCCAGCATTTT. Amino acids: CAISESGQGSNQPQHF.

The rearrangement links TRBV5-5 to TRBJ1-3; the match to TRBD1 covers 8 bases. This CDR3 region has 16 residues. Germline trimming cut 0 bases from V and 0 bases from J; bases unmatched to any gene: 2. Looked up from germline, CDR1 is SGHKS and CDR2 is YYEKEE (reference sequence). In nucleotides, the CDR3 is TGTGCCAGCAGCTTGGAGACAGGGGACTCTGGAAACACCATATATTTT. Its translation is CASSLETGDSGNTIYF.

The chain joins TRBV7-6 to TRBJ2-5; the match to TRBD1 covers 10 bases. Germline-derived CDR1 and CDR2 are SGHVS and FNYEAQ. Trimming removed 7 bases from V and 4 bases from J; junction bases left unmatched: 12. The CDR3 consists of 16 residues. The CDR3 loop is CASTQTRDRGLETQYF. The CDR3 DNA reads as TGTGCCAGCACCCAGACCCGGGACAGGGGTTTAGAGACCCAGTACTTC.

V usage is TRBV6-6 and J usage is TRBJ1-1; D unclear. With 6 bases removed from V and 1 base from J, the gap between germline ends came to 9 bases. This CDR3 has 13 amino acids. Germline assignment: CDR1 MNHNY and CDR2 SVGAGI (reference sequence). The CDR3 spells CASSPEANTEAFF. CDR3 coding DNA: TGTGCCAGCAGCCCCGAGGCGAACACTGAAGCTTTCTTT.

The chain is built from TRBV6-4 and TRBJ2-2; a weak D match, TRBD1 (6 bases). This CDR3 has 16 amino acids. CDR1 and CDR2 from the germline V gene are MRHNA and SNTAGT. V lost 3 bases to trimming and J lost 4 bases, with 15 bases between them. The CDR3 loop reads CASSESWGRATGELFF. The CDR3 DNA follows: TGTGCCAGCAGTGAATCATGGGGGCGAGCCACCGGGGAGCTGTTTTTT.

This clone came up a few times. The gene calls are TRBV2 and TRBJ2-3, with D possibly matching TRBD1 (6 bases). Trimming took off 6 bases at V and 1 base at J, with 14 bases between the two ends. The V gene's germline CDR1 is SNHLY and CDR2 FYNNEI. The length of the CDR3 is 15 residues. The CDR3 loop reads CASSTTGLGTDTQYF. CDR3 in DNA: TGTGCCAGCAGCACCACAGGGCTGGGCACAGATACGCAGTATTTT.

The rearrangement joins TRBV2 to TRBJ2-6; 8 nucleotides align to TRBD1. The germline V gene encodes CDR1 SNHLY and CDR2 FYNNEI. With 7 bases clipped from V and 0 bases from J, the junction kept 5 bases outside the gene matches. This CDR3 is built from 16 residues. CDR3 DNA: TGTGCCAGCACGGGGACAGGCCACTCTGGGGCCAACGTCCTGACTTTC. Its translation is CASTGTGHSGANVLTF.

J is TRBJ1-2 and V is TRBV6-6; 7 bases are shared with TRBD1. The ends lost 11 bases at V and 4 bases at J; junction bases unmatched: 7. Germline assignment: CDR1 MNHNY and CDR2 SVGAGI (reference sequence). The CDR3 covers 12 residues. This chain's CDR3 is CAAGTAVYGYTF. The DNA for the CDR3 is TGTGCCGCGGGGACAGCAGTCTATGGCTACACCTTC.

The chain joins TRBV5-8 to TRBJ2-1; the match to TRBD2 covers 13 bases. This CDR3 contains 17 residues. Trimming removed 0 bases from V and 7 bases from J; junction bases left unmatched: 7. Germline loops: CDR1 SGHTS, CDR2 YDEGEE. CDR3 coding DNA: TGTGCCAGCAGCTTGGAGGCGGGACTAGCGGGGAGGAATGAGCAGTTCTTC. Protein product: CASSLEAGLAGRNEQFF.

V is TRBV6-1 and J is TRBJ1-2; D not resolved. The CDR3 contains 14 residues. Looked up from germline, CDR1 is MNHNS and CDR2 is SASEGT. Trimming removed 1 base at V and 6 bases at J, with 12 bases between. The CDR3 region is CASSEVGGGDGYTF. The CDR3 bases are TGTGCCAGCAGTGAAGTAGGCGGCGGAGATGGCTACACCTTC.

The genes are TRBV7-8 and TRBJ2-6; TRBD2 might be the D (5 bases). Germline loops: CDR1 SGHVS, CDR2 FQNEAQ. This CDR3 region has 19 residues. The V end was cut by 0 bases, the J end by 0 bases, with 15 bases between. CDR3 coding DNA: TGTGCCAGCAGCTTAGCGGGGAGCCGACATGCCTCTGGGGCCAACGTCCTGACTTTC. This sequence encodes CASSLAGSRHASGANVLTF.

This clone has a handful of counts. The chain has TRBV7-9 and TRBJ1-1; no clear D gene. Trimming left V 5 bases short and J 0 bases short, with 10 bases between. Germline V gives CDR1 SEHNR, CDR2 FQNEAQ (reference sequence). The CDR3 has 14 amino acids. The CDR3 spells CASSLGLLNTEAFF. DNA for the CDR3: TGTGCCAGCAGCCTCGGACTACTGAACACTGAAGCTTTCTTT. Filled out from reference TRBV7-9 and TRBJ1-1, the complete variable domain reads DTGVSQNPRHKITKRGQNVTFRCDPISEHNRLYWYRQTLGQGPEFLTYFQNEAQLEKSRLLSDRFSAERPKGSFSTLEIQRTEQGDSAMYLCASSLGLLNTEAFFGQGTRLTVV.

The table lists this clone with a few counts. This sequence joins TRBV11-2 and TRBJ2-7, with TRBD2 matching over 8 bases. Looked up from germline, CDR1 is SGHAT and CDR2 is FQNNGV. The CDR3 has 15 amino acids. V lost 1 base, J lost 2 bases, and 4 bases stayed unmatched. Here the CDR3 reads CASSLAGGDPYEQYF. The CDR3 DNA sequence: TGTGCCAGCAGCTTAGCGGGGGGGGACCCCTACGAGCAGTACTTC.